A selection of T cell receptor beta chains follows, all from one sample in a study of cytomegalovirus exposure and HLA in healthy donors. Sequencing was performed with immunoSEQ multiplex PCR; in TCRdb, only in-frame clones are kept and a portion is missing. The sample shows 85,000 to 130,000 clones, roughly 80% of them seen only once. The sequenced sample consisted of PBMCs. The source of these receptors is a male donor in good health and CMV-seropositive. Each CDR3 is given with its conserved first and last residue. A D gene is named only where the DNA matches it firmly. Rows may omit the clone size; those that give it use once, few, many or a size class.

>NA|13|TRBV27|TRBJ1-1|NA
CASQPIFGTEAFF
TGTGCCAGCCAACCCATTTTCGGGACTGAAGCTTTCTTT
>NA|14|TRBV4-3|TRBJ1-5|NA
CASRAAQVNQPQHF
TGCGCCAGCAGGGCTGCTCAGGTCAATCAGCCCCAGCATTTT
>TRBD2|12|TRBV28|TRBJ2-5|NA
CASSSGGDAQYF
TGTGCCAGCAGTTCCGGGGGGGACGCCCAGTACTTC
>TRBD1|13|TRBV4-2|TRBJ2-7|NA
CASSRDRGAEQYF
TGTGCCAGCAGCCGGGACAGGGGAGCCGAGCAGTACTTC
>TRBD1|19|TRBV28|TRBJ2-4|few
CASSSPSSPGTGAMDIQYF
TGTGCCAGCAGTTCCCCATCCTCCCCTGGGACAGGGGCCATGGACATTCAGTACTTC
>TRBD1|15|TRBV2|TRBJ1-4|NA
CASKLIGQVNEKLFF
TGTGCCAGCAAGTTAATAGGACAGGTGAATGAAAAACTGTTTTTT
>NA|15|TRBV5-4|TRBJ1-2|NA
CASSFDRSNPESYTF
TGTGCCAGCAGCTTCGACAGATCTAACCCTGAGAGCTACACCTTC
>TRBD1|17|TRBV5-5|TRBJ1-5|NA
CASSFLPGTGSNQPQHF
TGTGCCAGCAGTTTTTTACCCGGGACAGGGAGCAATCAGCCCCAGCATTTT
>NA|16|TRBV21-1|TRBJ2-1|NA
CASSKTASGDNNEQFF
TGTGCCAGCAGCAAAACCGCTAGCGGGGACAACAATGAGCAGTTCTTC
>NA|13|TRBV7-2|TRBJ2-7|NA
CASSRVHSYEQYF
TGTGCCAGCAGCCGGGTCCACTCCTACGAGCAGTACTTC
>TRBD1|14|TRBV11-3|TRBJ1-2|NA
CASSLGQGTYGYTF
TGTGCCAGCAGCCTCGGACAGGGGACCTATGGCTACACCTTC
>TRBD1|14|TRBV30|TRBJ1-2|NA
CAWSPRIQGGGYPF
TGTGCCTGGAGTCCACGTATACAGGGGGGTGGCTACCCCTTC
>NA|14|TRBV7-8|TRBJ1-6|NA
CASGSGGHNSPLHF
TGTGCCAGCGGCTCGGGAGGTCATAATTCACCCCTCCACTTT
>NA|13|TRBV9|TRBJ2-2|NA
CASSLNPAGELFF
TGTGCCAGCAGCCTAAACCCCGCAGGGGAGCTGTTTTTT
>NA|14|TRBV29-1|TRBJ2-1|NA
CSPPEGIVHNEQFF
TGCAGCCCCCCGGAGGGGATAGTCCACAATGAGCAGTTCTTC
>TRBD1|14|TRBV28|TRBJ1-1|once
CASRGLGGIAEAFF
TGTGCCAGCAGGGGGCTAGGGGGCATAGCTGAAGCTTTCTTT
>TRBD2|17|TRBV9|TRBJ2-3|NA
CASSVGASGGGTDTQYF
TGTGCCAGCAGCGTAGGGGCTAGCGGGGGTGGAACAGATACGCAGTATTTT
>NA|14|TRBV6-5|TRBJ1-1|NA
CASSFGGGVTEAFF
TGTGCCAGCAGTTTTGGTGGGGGGGTCACTGAAGCTTTCTTT
>TRBD1|14|TRBV6-4|TRBJ2-3|NA
CASSPTGDTDTQYF
TGTGCCAGCAGTCCAACAGGGGACACAGATACGCAGTATTTT
>TRBD1|15|TRBV6-5|TRBJ1-5|few
CASSYDRESNQPQHF
TGTGCCAGCAGTTACGACAGGGAGAGCAATCAGCCCCAGCATTTT
>NA|14|TRBV5-4|TRBJ2-2|few
CASSLGVASGELFF
TGTGCCAGCAGCTTGGGGGTAGCCTCCGGGGAGCTGTTTTTT
>TRBD1|15|TRBV27|TRBJ1-6|NA
CASSQGTGDNSPLHF
TGTGCCAGCAGTCAAGGGACAGGGGATAATTCACCCCTCCACTTT
>TRBD2|15|TRBV7-7|TRBJ2-3|NA
CASSRGLAGKDTQYF
TGTGCCAGCAGCCGCGGACTAGCGGGGAAAGATACGCAGTATTTT
>TRBD1|13|TRBV6-5|TRBJ1-1|few
CASSYSTGGEAFF
TGTGCCAGCAGTTACTCCACAGGGGGGGAAGCTTTCTTT
>TRBD1|16|TRBV4-1|TRBJ1-2|NA
CASSQGTGGSSGGYTF
TGCGCCAGCAGCCAAGGGACAGGGGGTTCTTCAGGGGGCTACACCTTC
>NA|16|TRBV5-1|TRBJ2-2|NA
CASSFLQGRNTGELFF
TGCGCCAGCAGCTTCCTGCAGGGGCGAAACACCGGGGAGCTGTTTTTT
>NA|15|TRBV7-9|TRBJ2-5|NA
CASSPRRRRGETQYF
TGTGCCAGCAGCCCCCGAAGGCGTCGAGGGGAGACCCAGTACTTC
>TRBD1|13|TRBV29-1|TRBJ1-1|NA
CSVERGQGCGAFF
TGCAGCGTTGAAAGGGGACAGGGGTGCGGAGCTTTCTTT
>NA|13|TRBV6-5|TRBJ2-7|once
CASTRGPTYEQYF
TGTGCCAGCACCCGTGGGCCCACCTACGAGCAGTACTTC
>NA|14|TRBV5-1|TRBJ1-3|NA
CASSAQSSGNTIYF
TGCGCCAGCAGCGCACAGAGCTCTGGAAACACCATATATTTT
>NA|15|TRBV7-2|TRBJ2-4|once
CASGYGGHGKNIQYF
TGTGCCAGCGGGTACGGAGGGCACGGCAAAAACATTCAGTACTTC
>TRBD1|12|TRBV6-5|TRBJ1-1|NA
CASSRTGAEAFF
TGTGCCAGCAGCCGAACAGGGGCCGAAGCTTTCTTT
>NA|15|TRBV6-1|TRBJ1-4|NA
CASRVYRATNEKLFF
TGTGCCAGCAGGGTTTACAGGGCAACTAATGAAAAACTGTTTTTT
>NA|14|TRBV5-4|TRBJ2-5|NA
CASSLEQTSETQYF
TGTGCCAGCAGCTTAGAACAGACCTCCGAGACCCAGTACTTC
>NA|13|TRBV28|TRBJ1-1|NA
CASIRERWTEAFF
TGTGCCAGCATCAGGGAACGATGGACTGAAGCTTTCTTT
>NA|16|TRBV4-2|TRBJ2-3|NA
CASSQVPGEITDTQYF
TGTGCCAGCAGCCAAGTACCGGGGGAGATCACAGATACGCAGTATTTT
>TRBD2|17|TRBV7-6|TRBJ2-2|few
CASSLAESSGLTGELFF
TGTGCCAGCAGCTTAGCCGAGTCTAGCGGACTCACCGGGGAGCTGTTTTTT
>TRBD1|13|TRBV18|TRBJ1-1|NA
CASSIMTGNEAFF
TGTGCCAGCTCCATAATGACAGGGAATGAAGCTTTCTTT
>NA|15|TRBV5-4|TRBJ2-3|NA
CASSAPSVSTDTQYF
TGTGCCAGCAGCGCTCCTAGCGTAAGCACAGATACGCAGTATTTT
>NA|11|TRBV21-1|TRBJ1-2|NA
CASSIRDGYTF
TGTGCCAGCAGCATCAGGGATGGCTACACCTTC
>TRBD1|14|TRBV7-6|TRBJ1-1|NA
CASSQGQPPTEAFF
TGTGCCAGCAGCCAGGGACAGCCGCCCACTGAAGCTTTCTTT
>TRBD2|15|TRBV2|TRBJ2-1|NA
CASRPGLGGVNEQFF
TGTGCCAGCAGACCGGGACTAGGGGGGGTCAATGAGCAGTTCTTC
>NA|13|TRBV5-5|TRBJ1-4|NA
CVAPRSDGEKLFF
TGTGTAGCGCCCCGGTCGGATGGAGAAAAACTGTTTTTT
>NA|16|TRBV12-5|TRBJ2-3|NA
CASGSPRDSITDTQYF
TGTGCTAGTGGTTCGCCCCGCGACAGCATTACAGATACGCAGTATTTT
>NA|14|TRBV18|TRBJ1-5|few
CASSLGVDNQPQHF
TGTGCCAGCTCCCTCGGGGTGGACAATCAGCCCCAGCATTTT
>NA|12|TRBV28|TRBJ1-1|NA
CASAGRRTEAFF
TGTGCCAGCGCCGGGCGGAGGACTGAAGCTTTCTTT
>TRBD1|14|TRBV13|TRBJ2-7|NA
CASSFGQGAGEQYF
TGTGCCAGCAGCTTTGGACAGGGGGCGGGAGAGCAGTACTTC
>TRBD1|15|TRBV7-2|TRBJ2-7|NA
CASSPGGTGIYEQYF
TGTGCCAGCAGCCCAGGGGGGACAGGGATCTACGAGCAGTACTTC
>NA|13|TRBV10-3|TRBJ2-3|NA
CAISAGPGDTQYF
TGTGCCATCAGTGCAGGCCCCGGAGATACGCAGTATTTT
>NA|14|TRBV7-3|TRBJ2-5|NA
CASSPQGRRATQYF
TGTGCCAGCAGCCCTCAGGGGCGCAGGGCAACCCAGTACTTC
>NA|15|TRBV7-9|TRBJ2-5|NA
CASRSQGRVQETQYF
TGTGCCAGCAGGTCCCAAGGGCGGGTCCAAGAGACCCAGTACTTC
>TRBD2|17|TRBV15|TRBJ2-5|NA
CATSSPGGGGDYKTQYF
TGTGCCACCAGCTCCCCCGGGGGCGGGGGGGACTATAAGACCCAGTACTTC
>TRBD2|15|TRBV6-6|TRBJ2-2|NA
CASSLGRENTGELFF
TGTGCCAGCAGCCTTGGGAGGGAGAACACCGGGGAGCTGTTTTTT
>NA|13|TRBV2|TRBJ2-7|few
CASSGAREGEQYF
TGTGCCAGCAGTGGGGCGCGGGAAGGCGAGCAGTACTTC